The rows below give T cell receptor beta chains drawn from one sample of a study of blood T cell repertoires in COVID-19. Generated by immunoSEQ multiplex PCR, the TCRdb table keeps only in-frame clones and is missing some. The repertoire consists of roughly 70,000 clones, with about 88% occurring once and the leading ten covering 8.9%. Sequenced: peripheral blood. The receptors originated from a man older than 75 with acute or convalescent COVID-19. CDR3s include the opening cysteine and the closing phenylalanine or tryptophan. A D gene is named only where the DNA matches it firmly. Where a row states a size, it is once, few, many or the class of an expanded clone; other rows omit it.

j_call | v_call | d_call | clone_size | cdr3_aa | cdr3_nt
TRBJ1-1 | TRBV7-9 | . | . | CASSLAGATEAFF | TGTGCCAGCAGCCTGGCGGGGGCCACTGAAGCTTTCTTT
TRBJ1-1 | TRBV7-9 | . | . | CASSFSNTEAFF | TGTGCCAGCAGCTTCTCGAACACTGAAGCTTTCTTT
TRBJ1-6 | TRBV7-2 | . | . | CASSLVVKNSPLHF | TGTGCCAGCAGCTTAGTTGTCAAAAATTCACCCCTCCACTTT
TRBJ2-7 | TRBV5-1 | TRBD1 | . | CASAMGQTTYEQYF | TGCGCCAGCGCGATGGGACAGACCACCTACGAGCAGTACTTC
TRBJ2-1 | TRBV7-9 | . | . | CASSRTVTNNEQFF | TGTGCCAGCAGCCGGACAGTGACGAACAATGAGCAGTTCTTC
TRBJ2-2 | TRBV2 | TRBD1 | few | CATSGQGAGELFF | TGTGCCACCTCGGGACAGGGGGCCGGGGAGCTGTTTTTT
TRBJ2-2 | TRBV19 | . | . | CASSIPPGELFF | TGTGCCAGTAGTATACCTCCCGGGGAGCTGTTTTTT
TRBJ2-7 | TRBV4-1 | TRBD1 | . | CASSQAPSRGLRYEQYF | TGCGCCAGCAGCCAAGCCCCGTCTAGGGGGCTCAGGTACGAGCAGTACTTC
TRBJ1-1 | TRBV19 | . | once | CASSTQRGTEAFF | TGTGCCAGTAGTACTCAACGGGGCACTGAAGCTTTCTTT
TRBJ1-3 | TRBV25-1 | . | many | CASTDSGNTIYF | TGTGCCAGCACGGACAGTGGAAACACCATATATTTT
TRBJ1-2 | TRBV3-1/TRBV3-2 | TRBD1 | . | CASSRQGAGGYTF | TGTGCCAGCAGTAGACAGGGGGCCGGGGGCTACACCTTC
TRBJ2-5 | TRBV5-4 | TRBD2 | . | CASSLASGGAGQETQYF | TGTGCCAGCAGCTTGGCTAGCGGGGGGGCCGGACAAGAGACCCAGTACTTC
TRBJ1-5 | TRBV15 | . | once | CATSPGGNQPQHF | TGTGCCACCAGCCCTGGAGGCAATCAGCCCCAGCATTTT
TRBJ1-2 | TRBV28 | TRBD1 | once | CASSLSGGRGYTF | TGTGCCAGCAGTTTATCAGGGGGCAGGGGCTACACCTTC
TRBJ2-2 | TRBV7-3 | TRBD1 | . | CASSSRQGAHTGELFF | TGTGCCAGCAGCTCTCGACAGGGGGCGCACACCGGGGAGCTGTTTTTT
TRBJ1-6 | TRBV5-1 | . | . | CASSLYEGGNSPLHF | TGCGCCAGCAGCTTGTACGAGGGGGGGAATTCACCCCTCCACTTT
TRBJ2-7 | TRBV3-1/TRBV3-2 | . | . | CASSQGVRPTLF | TGTGCCAGCAGCCAAGGGGTTCGACCGACTCTATTC
TRBJ1-2 | TRBV7-9 | TRBD1 | . | CASSRGTVSYGYTF | TGTGCCAGCAGCAGAGGGACAGTCTCCTATGGCTACACCTTC
TRBJ1-1 | TRBV7-3 | TRBD1 | . | CASSSGTGLTEAFF | TGTGCCAGCAGCTCAGGGACAGGGCTCACTGAAGCTTTCTTT
TRBJ1-1 | TRBV6-6 | TRBD1 | few | CASSDRGRSTEAFF | TGTGCCAGCAGTGACAGGGGGCGCTCCACTGAAGCTTTCTTT
TRBJ2-5 | TRBV5-1 | TRBD1 | . | CASRYSYRGTETQYF | TGCGCCAGCAGATACTCATACAGGGGAACAGAGACCCAGTACTTC
TRBJ2-5 | TRBV15 | . | . | CATSRTGETQYF | TGTGCCACCAGCAGAACAGGGGAGACCCAGTACTTC
TRBJ1-2 | TRBV6-5 | TRBD1 | . | CASRTGGGGYTF | TGTGCCAGCAGGACAGGGGGTGGTGGCTACACCTTC
TRBJ1-2 | TRBV11-2 | . | . | CASSLELQGAYGYTF | TGTGCCAGCAGCTTAGAATTACAGGGAGCCTATGGCTACACCTTC
TRBJ1-1 | TRBV2 | TRBD1 | . | CASSLGTENTEAFF | TGTGCCAGCAGCCTTGGGACAGAGAACACTGAAGCTTTCTTT
TRBJ1-6 | TRBV30 | . | . | CAWSYPTGAYLGTLHF | TGTGCCTGGAGTTACCCGACAGGCGCCTATCTGGGGACCCTCCACTTT
TRBJ2-2 | TRBV5-4 | TRBD2 | . | CASSPGLAGAGELFF | TGTGCCAGCAGCCCGGGTTTGGCGGGAGCCGGGGAGCTGTTTTTT
TRBJ1-2 | TRBV3-1/TRBV3-2 | TRBD1 | . | CASSPGTVYGYTF | TGTGCCAGCAGCCCCGGGACAGTATATGGCTACACCTTC
TRBJ1-6 | TRBV2 | TRBD1 | . | CASRRQGTYSPLHF | TGTGCCAGCAGAAGACAGGGTACATATTCACCCCTCCACTTT
TRBJ2-7 | TRBV7-9 | TRBD1 | . | CASSLANRGYEQYF | TGTGCCAGCAGCTTAGCGAACAGGGGGTACGAGCAGTACTTC
TRBJ2-1 | TRBV29-1 | TRBD2 | . | CSVEVLALSYNEQFF | TGCAGCGTTGAAGTACTAGCGCTTTCCTACAATGAGCAGTTCTTC
TRBJ1-2 | TRBV25-1 | TRBD1 | . | CASSWGQLEGYTF | TGTGCCAGCAGTTGGGGACAGCTTGAGGGCTACACCTTC
TRBJ2-5 | TRBV28 | . | . | CASSFTGVVETQYF | TGTGCCAGCAGTTTCACGGGGGTTGTCGAGACCCAGTACTTC
TRBJ1-2 | TRBV6-5 | TRBD1 | . | CAVKPGQSYGYTF | TGTGCCGTGAAACCGGGACAGAGCTATGGCTACACCTTC
TRBJ2-2 | TRBV6-1 | TRBD2 | . | CASSARSGEGAGELFF | TGTGCCAGCAGTGCCCGCTCGGGGGAGGGCGCCGGGGAGCTGTTTTTT
TRBJ1-4 | TRBV5-6 | TRBD1 | . | CASSLEGAGTNEKLFF | TGTGCCAGCAGCTTGGAGGGGGCGGGGACTAATGAAAAACTGTTTTTT
TRBJ2-5 | TRBV7-6 | TRBD1 | . | CASSLGQGAETQYF | TGTGCCAGCAGCTTAGGGCAGGGGGCAGAGACCCAGTACTTC
TRBJ2-5 | TRBV7-8 | TRBD1 | . | CASSLMGTGGIGGVQETQYF | TGTGCCAGCAGCTTAATGGGGACAGGGGGCATCGGGGGTGTCCAAGAGACCCAGTACTTC
TRBJ2-2 | TRBV7-9 | . | . | CASSKQNTGELFF | TGTGCCAGCAGCAAACAGAACACCGGGGAGCTGTTTTTT
TRBJ1-5 | TRBV10-3 | . | once | CAISESREQPQHF | TGTGCCATCAGTGAGTCGAGAGAGCAGCCCCAGCATTTT
TRBJ2-2 | TRBV11-3 | TRBD1 | . | CASSPQTGTDTGELFF | TGTGCCAGCAGCCCCCAGACAGGGACCGACACCGGGGAGCTGTTTTTT
TRBJ1-2 | TRBV12-3/TRBV12-4 | TRBD1 | . | CASSRTGEGYTF | TGTGCCAGCAGTCGGACAGGGGAGGGCTACACCTTC
TRBJ2-1 | TRBV11-2 | . | few | CASSLGHYNEQFF | TGTGCCAGCAGCTTAGGACACTACAATGAGCAGTTCTTC
TRBJ1-5 | TRBV18 | TRBD1 | . | CASSPGQGMEQPQHF | TGTGCCAGCTCACCCGGACAGGGGATGGAACAGCCCCAGCATTTT
TRBJ1-1 | TRBV5-1 | TRBD1 | . | CASTPGQGALNTEAFF | TGCGCCAGCACCCCCGGACAGGGGGCTTTGAACACTGAAGCTTTCTTT
TRBJ2-5 | TRBV19 | TRBD1 | . | CASKGQGATQYF | TGTGCCAGTAAGGGACAGGGAGCGACCCAGTACTTC
TRBJ2-3 | TRBV12-3/TRBV12-4 | TRBD2 | . | CASSLRGGDTQYF | TGTGCCAGCAGTTTGCGGGGGGGGGATACGCAGTATTTT
TRBJ1-1 | TRBV7-9 | . | once | CASSLGATEAFF | TGTGCCAGCAGCTTAGGGGCCACTGAAGCTTTCTTT
TRBJ1-5 | TRBV19 | TRBD1 | once | CASSNRQGAQPQHF | TGTGCCAGTAGTAATCGACAGGGGGCCCAGCCCCAGCATTTT
TRBJ2-5 | TRBV3-1/TRBV3-2 | TRBD2 | . | CASSRSGRRETQYF | TGTGCCAGCAGCCGTAGCGGGAGACGGGAGACCCAGTACTTC
TRBJ2-1 | TRBV11-2 | . | . | CASSLGQSNEQFF | TGTGCCAGCAGCTTAGGACAGTCCAATGAGCAGTTCTTC
TRBJ1-1 | TRBV14 | . | . | CASSQEGALNTEAFF | TGTGCCAGCAGCCAAGAGGGGGCCTTGAACACTGAAGCTTTCTTT
TRBJ1-6 | TRBV6-5 | TRBD1 | . | CATKQGVLYNSPLHF | TGTGCCACCAAACAGGGGGTCCTCTATAATTCACCCCTCCACTTT
TRBJ2-3 | TRBV4-1 | . | . | CASSQGVAPGMNTQYF | TGCGCCAGCAGCCAAGGAGTAGCCCCGGGGATGAATACGCAGTATTTT